These 2 T cell receptor beta chains were all obtained from the same sample, sequenced in a study of blood T cells in healthy people across ages. The use of a sample-barcoded 5' primer and a J-beta primer mix characterized a second PCR of about 6 to 11 cycles. TCRdb analysed the 5' RACE reads with MiXCR anew, one entry per CDR3 protein. This table has approximately 1,100,000 distinct CDR3 sequences, around 45% appearing once. The sequencing sample was made of blood. These receptors were obtained from a woman aged 60-75 years in good health.

This clonotype occurred once. V usage is TRBV4-2 and J usage is TRBJ2-1, with 7 bases that match TRBD2. The CDR3 has 16 amino acids. V gave up 2 bases and J gave up 0 bases; unmatched junction bases: 4. Germline lookup yields CDR1 LGHNA and CDR2 YNFKEQ. CDR3 bases: TGTGCCAGCAGCCAATACGGGAGGAGCTCCTACAATGAGCAGTTCTTC. Protein: CASSQYGRSSYNEQFF.

The chain joins TRBV12-3 or TRBV12-4 to TRBJ2-3, with D possibly called TRBD1 or TRBD2 (5 bases each). The CDR3 length is 14 residues. V lost 8 bases and J 2 bases, leaving 14 bases between the germline ends. DNA for the CDR3: TGTGCCAGCGCCCATGGGGGAGCCACAGATACGCAGTATTTT. This encodes CASAHGGATDTQYF.